The 14 T cell receptor beta chains in this list originate from one sample, sequenced in a study of human T cells and chemical hapten exposure. TCRdb re-derived calls from the RACE reads in MiXCR, one entry per CDR3 protein. The sample lists about 53,000 distinct CDR3 sequences, 9.5% to 10% occurring once. Time point denoted: pre-sensitization, week 0. Noted treatment: therapeutic diphenylcyclopropenone sensitization with weekly scalp DPC. This sample comprised whole blood, obtained in connection with sensitization to the hapten diphenylcyclopropenone (DPC). The origin of the receptors is a man in his forties with alopecia areata. Some clones in this sample may be carry-over from other donors' samples.

The chain links TRBV7-3 to TRBJ2-5; D is uncertain. The CDR3 extends over 13 amino acids. Germline CDR1 reads SGHTA; CDR2 reads FQGTGA. V lost 4 bases to trimming and J lost 5 bases, with 11 bases between them. This chain's CDR3 is CASSSTTLETQYF. The CDR3 DNA reads TGTGCCAGCAGCTCGACGACCTTGGAGACCCAGTACTTC. Looking up the rest from reference TRBV7-3 and TRBJ2-5 gives the full variable domain: GAGVSQTPSNKVTEKGKYVELRCDPISGHTALYWYRQSLGQGPEFLIYFQGTGAADDSGLPNDRFFAVRPEGSVSTLKIQRTERGDSAVYLCASSSTTLETQYFGPGTRLLVL.

This clonotype has only a few counts. This chain joins TRBV13 and TRBJ1-1, with TRBD1 matching over 7 bases. The CDR3 contains 15 residues. CDR1 and CDR2 (germline): PRHDT, FYEKMQ (reference sequence). J lost 1 base, V lost 3 bases, and 5 bases had no gene match. The CDR3 nucleotides are TGTGCCAGCAGCTTTCTGGGACAGCCGAACACTGAAGCTTTCTTT. Amino acids: CASSFLGQPNTEAFF. The complete variable domain, with remaining parts taken from reference TRBV13 and TRBJ1-1, reads AAGVIQSPRHLIKEKRETATLKCYPIPRHDTVYWYQQGPGQDPQFLISFYEKMQSDKGSIPDRFSAQQFSDYHSELNMSSLELGDSALYFCASSFLGQPNTEAFFGQGTRLTVV.

This clonotype was observed a few times. The V and J genes are TRBV18 and TRBJ2-4, with D tentatively TRBD1 (7 bases). The CDR3 is 16 amino acids. V lost 4 bases and J lost 2, with 15 bases in between. CDR1 is KGHSH and CDR2 is LQKENI in the germline V gene. CDR3 sequence: CASSLDRRGTKNIQYF. CDR3 bases: TGTGCCAGCTCACTGGACAGGCGGGGAACCAAAAACATTCAGTACTTC.

A few counts support this clonotype. V and J are TRBV7-9 and TRBJ1-2; D remains unclear. Per germline, CDR1 SEHNR and CDR2 FQNEAQ (reference sequence). V was trimmed by 7 bases and J by 2 bases, leaving 14 bases between them. This CDR3 is built from 14 residues. The CDR3 nucleotides read TGTGCCAGCACCCGTGGCAGTATGAACTATGGCTACACCTTC. Translating gives CASTRGSMNYGYTF. Using reference TRBV7-9 and TRBJ1-2 for the parts outside the CDR3, the full variable domain is DTGVSQNPRHKITKRGQNVTFRCDPISEHNRLYWYRQTLGQGPEFLTYFQNEAQLEKSRLLSDRFSAERPKGSFSTLEIQRTEQGDSAMYLCASTRGSMNYGYTFGSGTRLTVV.

This clonotype was counted a few times. The V call is TRBV7-8, the J call TRBJ2-3; possibly TRBD2 for D (6 bases). Germline V gene lookup returns CDR1 SGHVS and CDR2 FQNEAQ. This CDR3 has 15 amino acids. Deletions cut 0 bases from V and 3 bases from J, with 10 bases between. The CDR3 DNA sequence: TGTGCCAGCAGCTTAGCGGCGGGGAGGACAGATACGCAGTATTTT. This translates into CASSLAAGRTDTQYF.

This clonotype was found many times. The chain recombines TRBV3-1 with TRBJ2-6, with D possibly being TRBD1 (5 bases). Germline CDR1 and CDR2: LGHDT and YNNKEL (reference sequence). V shed 1 base and J shed 0 bases, with 10 bases lying between them. CDR3 length: 17 residues. The CDR3 here is CASSQADSNSGANVLTF. CDR3 bases: TGTGCCAGCAGCCAAGCCGACAGTAACTCTGGGGCCAACGTCCTGACTTTC.

This clonotype was found many times. The J gene is TRBJ1-2, the V gene TRBV27; TRBD1 might be the D (6 bases). V was trimmed by 6 bases and J by 3 bases, leaving 11 bases between them. The CDR3 runs to 13 residues. The germline CDR1 and CDR2 sequences are MNHEY and SMNVEV (reference sequence). CDR3 residues: CASSRGGDYGYTF. The DNA for the CDR3 is TGTGCCAGCAGCCGAGGGGGGGACTATGGCTACACCTTC.

In its sample, this clonotype was seen a few times. The rearrangement links TRBV24-1 to TRBJ2-2, with 8 bases aligning to TRBD1. This CDR3 contains 17 residues. With 3 bases clipped from V and 4 bases from J, the junction kept 9 bases outside the gene matches. Per germline, CDR1 KGHDR and CDR2 SFDVKD. The CDR3 reads CATSDRWTGLGTGELFF. The CDR3 DNA sequence: TGTGCCACCAGTGATCGATGGACAGGGCTAGGCACCGGGGAGCTGTTTTTT.

This clonotype showed up just a few times. V and J are TRBV2 and TRBJ2-7, with 9 bases lining up with TRBD2. This CDR3 has 14 amino acids. Per the germline V gene, CDR1 is SNHLY and CDR2 is FYNNEI. V lost 3 bases, J lost 4 bases, and 4 bases stayed unmatched. CDR3 in amino acids: CASSDPGLAYEQYF. The CDR3 DNA is TGTGCCAGCAGTGACCCGGGACTAGCTTACGAGCAGTACTTC. The full variable domain, rest sourced from reference TRBV2 and TRBJ2-7, is EPEVTQTPSHQVTQMGQEVILRCVPISNHLYFYWYRQILGQKVEFLVSFYNNEISEKSEIFDDQFSVERPDGSNFTLKIRSTKLEDSAMYFCASSDPGLAYEQYFGPGTRLTVT.

The chain links TRBV29-1 to TRBJ2-3; 7 nucleotides agree with TRBD2. The CDR3 consists of 14 residues. With 3 bases clipped from V and 0 bases from J, the junction kept 3 bases outside the gene matches. The germline gives CDR1 SQVTM, CDR2 ANQGSEA. CDR3 amino acids: CSVEAGESTDTQYF. CDR3 DNA: TGCAGCGTTGAGGCGGGAGAGAGCACAGATACGCAGTATTTT.

The chain links TRBV2 to TRBJ2-3, with 9 bases matching TRBD1. CDR1 and CDR2 (germline): SNHLY, FYNNEI. The V and J ends lost 5 bases and 1 base, in that order; junction bases with no gene match: 7. This CDR3 has 16 amino acids. DNA of the CDR3: TGTGCCAGCAGTAAAGGACAGGGGAGGGGCACAGATACGCAGTATTTT. Residues: CASSKGQGRGTDTQYF.

The chain recombines TRBV20-1 with TRBJ1-5, with D perhaps TRBD1 (6 bases). V shed 6 bases and J shed 6 bases, with 12 bases lying between them. The CDR3 sequence is 12 residues long. Germline values: CDR1 DFQATT, CDR2 SNEGSKA (reference sequence). CDR3 in amino acids: CSATQGTQPQHF. CDR3 nucleotide sequence: TGCAGTGCCACACAGGGTACTCAGCCCCAGCATTTT.

V and J are TRBV7-9 and TRBJ2-1; 12 bases are a match to TRBD2. CDR3 length: 15 amino acids. V shed 5 bases and J 5 bases; nucleotides not matched to a gene: 4. Germline V gives CDR1 SEHNR, CDR2 FQNEAQ (reference sequence). CDR3 loop: CASSTLAGGHNEQFF. The CDR3 region has the DNA TGTGCCAGCAGCACTCTAGCGGGAGGGCACAATGAGCAGTTCTTC.

This clonotype has ten or more counts. J is TRBJ2-1 and V is TRBV2; no reliable D call. V was clipped by 3 bases and J by 4 bases, with 10 bases between them. The CDR3 consists of 14 residues. Per the germline V gene, CDR1 is SNHLY and CDR2 is FYNNEI. This chain's CDR3 is CASSDGRRYNEQFF. In DNA form, the CDR3 reads TGTGCCAGCAGTGATGGCAGGCGATACAATGAGCAGTTCTTC.